The rows below give T cell receptor beta chains drawn from one sample of a study of OX40 agonist ivuxolimab in advanced cancers. Produced via immunoSEQ multiplex PCR; TCRdb's table is partial and in-frame only. The table includes around 66,000 clones, roughly nine tenths detected once. The sample consisted of CD4+ or CD8+ T cells sorted from blood, taken in a trial of the OX40 agonist ivuxolimab. Every receptor here comes from an adult with an advanced solid tumor such as melanoma, head and neck, liver or kidney cancer. Each CDR3 is given with its conserved first and last residue. D genes are given only for firm matches. The size entry is marked missing in some rows and otherwise reads once, few, many or a size class.

>TRBV4-1|-|TRBD2|TRBJ2-1
CASSQGAGGRNEQFF
TGCGCCAGCAGCCAAGGGGCGGGGGGGCGCAATGAGCAGTTCTTC
>TRBV27|-|TRBD1|TRBJ1-1
CASSFGTGFAEAFF
TGTGCCAGCAGTTTCGGGACAGGGTTCGCTGAAGCTTTCTTT
>TRBV6-5|-|-|TRBJ2-7
CASSYAGGGYEQYF
TGTGCCAGCAGTTACGCGGGCGGCGGCTACGAGCAGTACTTC
>TRBV28|-|TRBD1|TRBJ2-1
CASSRRDRDYNEQFF
TGTGCCAGCAGCCGACGGGACAGGGACTACAATGAGCAGTTCTTC
>TRBV5-6|-|TRBD2|TRBJ2-5
CASSTGTKETQYF
TGTGCCAGCAGCACCGGGACTAAAGAGACCCAGTACTTC
>TRBV6-5|-|-|TRBJ2-3
CASSFLVTDTQYF
TGTGCCAGCAGTTTTTTAGTGACAGATACGCAGTATTTT
>TRBV13|few|-|TRBJ2-3
CASSLVAVTDTQYF
TGTGCCAGCAGCTTAGTAGCGGTCACAGATACGCAGTATTTT
>TRBV6-1|few|-|TRBJ2-1
CASPGTRVDEQFF
TGTGCCAGCCCCGGGACCAGGGTCGATGAGCAGTTCTTC
>TRBV11-2|-|TRBD1|TRBJ1-1
CASSLRGPTEAFF
TGTGCCAGCAGCTTAAGGGGGCCCACTGAAGCTTTCTTT
>TRBV7-8|-|-|TRBJ1-5
CASSDPRVLSNQPQHF
TGTGCCAGCAGCGACCCGAGGGTTTTAAGCAATCAGCCCCAGCATTTT
>TRBV12-5|-|TRBD1|TRBJ2-3
CASGYTGGADTQYF
TGTGCTAGTGGTTACACAGGGGGCGCAGATACGCAGTATTTT
>TRBV2|-|TRBD1|TRBJ2-7
CASSEGTGAYEQYF
TGTGCCAGCAGTGAGGGGACAGGGGCCTACGAGCAGTACTTC
>TRBV29-1|-|TRBD2|TRBJ2-1
CSVAGISVYEQFF
TGCAGCGTAGCGGGGATTTCCGTTTATGAGCAGTTCTTC
>TRBV6-6|-|-|TRBJ1-2
CASSYEGTYGYTF
TGTGCCAGCAGTTACGAGGGTACCTATGGCTACACCTTC
>TRBV7-9|-|-|TRBJ2-5
CASIKDWSWETQYF
TGTGCCAGCATCAAGGACTGGAGTTGGGAGACCCAGTACTTC
>TRBV14|-|TRBD2|TRBJ2-3
CASSQGTSVADTQYF
TGTGCCAGCAGCCAAGGGACTAGCGTTGCAGATACGCAGTATTTT
>TRBV7-8|-|TRBD2|TRBJ2-1
CASSFGLAGLLPSYNEQFF
TGTGCCAGCAGCTTTGGACTAGCGGGACTCTTACCCTCCTACAATGAGCAGTTCTTC